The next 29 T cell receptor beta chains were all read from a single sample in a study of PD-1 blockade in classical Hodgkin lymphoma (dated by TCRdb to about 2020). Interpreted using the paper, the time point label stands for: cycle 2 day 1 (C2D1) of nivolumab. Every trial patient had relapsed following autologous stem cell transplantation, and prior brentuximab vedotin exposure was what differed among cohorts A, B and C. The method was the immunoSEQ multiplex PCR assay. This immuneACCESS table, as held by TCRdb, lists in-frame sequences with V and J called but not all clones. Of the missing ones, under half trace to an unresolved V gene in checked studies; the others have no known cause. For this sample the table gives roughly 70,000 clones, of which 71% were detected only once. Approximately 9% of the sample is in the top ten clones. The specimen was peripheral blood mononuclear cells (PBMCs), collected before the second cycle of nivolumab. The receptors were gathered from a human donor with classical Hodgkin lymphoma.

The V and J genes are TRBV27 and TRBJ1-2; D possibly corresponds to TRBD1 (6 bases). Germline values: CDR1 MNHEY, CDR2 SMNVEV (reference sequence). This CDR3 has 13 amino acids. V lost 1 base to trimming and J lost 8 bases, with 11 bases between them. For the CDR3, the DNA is TGTGCCAGCAGTTTATGGGAAGGGGGAGGCTACACCTTC. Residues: CASSLWEGGGYTF.

The CDR3 here is CASSLNGQENSPLHF. In nucleotides, the CDR3 is TGTGCCAGCAGCTTAAATGGCCAGGAGAATTCACCCCTCCACTTT. J is TRBJ1-6 and V is TRBV7-3; D is unresolved. The CDR3 extends over 15 amino acids. The germline V gene encodes CDR1 SGHTA and CDR2 FQGTGA. V lost 1 base to trimming and J lost 7 bases, with 11 bases between them.

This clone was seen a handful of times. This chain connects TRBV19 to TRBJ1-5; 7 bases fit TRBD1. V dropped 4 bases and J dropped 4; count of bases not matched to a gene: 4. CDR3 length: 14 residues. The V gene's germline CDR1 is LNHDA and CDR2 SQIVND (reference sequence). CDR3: CASSRGQPNQPQHF. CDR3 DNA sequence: TGTGCCAGTAGTAGGGGACAGCCAAATCAGCCCCAGCATTTT.

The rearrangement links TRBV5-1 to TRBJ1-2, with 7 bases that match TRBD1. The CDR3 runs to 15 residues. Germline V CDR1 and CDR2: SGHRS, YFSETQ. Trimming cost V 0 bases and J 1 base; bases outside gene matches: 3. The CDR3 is CASSLAQGRNYGYTF. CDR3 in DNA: TGCGCCAGCAGCTTGGCACAGGGGCGTAACTATGGCTACACCTTC.

CDR3 residues: CASRALGSGYTF. As DNA, the CDR3 is TGTGCCAGCAGGGCCCTAGGGAGTGGCTACACCTTC. The chain recombines TRBV27 with TRBJ1-2, with D hard to call. This CDR3 is 12 amino acids long. V was shortened by 6 bases and J by 7 bases, with 12 bases between the two germline ends. Per the germline V gene, CDR1 is MNHEY and CDR2 is SMNVEV (reference sequence).

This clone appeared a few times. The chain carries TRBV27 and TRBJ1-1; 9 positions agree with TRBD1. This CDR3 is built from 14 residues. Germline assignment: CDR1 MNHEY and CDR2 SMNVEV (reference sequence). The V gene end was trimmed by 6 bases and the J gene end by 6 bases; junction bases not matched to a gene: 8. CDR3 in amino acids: CASSLTGGVAEAFF. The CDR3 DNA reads TGTGCCAGCAGCCTTACAGGGGGCGTGGCTGAAGCTTTCTTT.

CDR3 loop: CASTQKVIANYGYTF. The CDR3 DNA is TGTGCCAGCACCCAGAAAGTTATTGCTAACTATGGCTACACCTTC. This chain links TRBV7-7 with TRBJ1-2, with no clear D. Germline V gives CDR1 SSHAT, CDR2 FNYEAQ (reference sequence). Trimming left V 7 bases short and J 0 bases short, with 15 bases between. This CDR3 has 15 residues.

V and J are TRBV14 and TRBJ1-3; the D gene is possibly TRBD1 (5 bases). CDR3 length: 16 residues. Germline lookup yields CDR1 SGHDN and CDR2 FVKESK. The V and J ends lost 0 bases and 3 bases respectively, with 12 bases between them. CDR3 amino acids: CASSQEAWDRGNTIYF. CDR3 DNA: TGTGCCAGCAGCCAAGAGGCTTGGGACCGTGGAAACACCATATATTTT.

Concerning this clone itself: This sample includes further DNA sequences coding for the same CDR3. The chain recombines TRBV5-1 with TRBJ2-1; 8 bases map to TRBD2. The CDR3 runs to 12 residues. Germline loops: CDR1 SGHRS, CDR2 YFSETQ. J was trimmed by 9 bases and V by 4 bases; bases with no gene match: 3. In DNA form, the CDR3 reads TGCGCCAGCAGCCCGGGACTAGGTGAGCAGTTCTTC. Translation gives CASSPGLGEQFF.

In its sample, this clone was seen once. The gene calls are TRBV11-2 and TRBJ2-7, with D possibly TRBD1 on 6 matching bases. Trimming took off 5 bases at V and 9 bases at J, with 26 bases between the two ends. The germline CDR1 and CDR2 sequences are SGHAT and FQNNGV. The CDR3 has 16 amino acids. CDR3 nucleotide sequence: TGTGCCAGCAGCCCTGAGTCGGGGATACAGGGCGCTTGGCAGTACTTC. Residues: CASSPESGIQGAWQYF.

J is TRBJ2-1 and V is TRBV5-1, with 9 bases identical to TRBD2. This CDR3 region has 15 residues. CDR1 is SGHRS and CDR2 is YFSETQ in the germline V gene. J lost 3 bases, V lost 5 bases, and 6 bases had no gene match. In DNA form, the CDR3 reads TGCGCCAGCAGAGAGCGGGGGGATTTCTACAATGAGCAGTTCTTC. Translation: CASRERGDFYNEQFF.

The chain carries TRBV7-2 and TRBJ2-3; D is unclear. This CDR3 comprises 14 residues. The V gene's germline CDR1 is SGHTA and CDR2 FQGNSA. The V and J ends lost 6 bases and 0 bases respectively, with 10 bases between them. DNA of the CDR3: TGTGCCAGCAGAACCGACGGTAGCACAGATACGCAGTATTTT. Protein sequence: CASRTDGSTDTQYF.

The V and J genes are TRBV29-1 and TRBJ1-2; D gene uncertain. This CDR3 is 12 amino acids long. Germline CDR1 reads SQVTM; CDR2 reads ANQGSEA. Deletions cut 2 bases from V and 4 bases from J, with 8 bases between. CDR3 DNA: TGCAGCGTTGAAAGCCAGCTCTATGGCTACACCTTC. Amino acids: CSVESQLYGYTF.

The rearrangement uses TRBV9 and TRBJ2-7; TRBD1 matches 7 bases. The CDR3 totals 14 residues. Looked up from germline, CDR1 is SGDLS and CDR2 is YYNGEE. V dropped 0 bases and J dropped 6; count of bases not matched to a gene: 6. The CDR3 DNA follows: TGTGCCAGCAGCGTAGAGGGGGCCCCATCCGAGCAGTACTTC. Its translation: CASSVEGAPSEQYF.

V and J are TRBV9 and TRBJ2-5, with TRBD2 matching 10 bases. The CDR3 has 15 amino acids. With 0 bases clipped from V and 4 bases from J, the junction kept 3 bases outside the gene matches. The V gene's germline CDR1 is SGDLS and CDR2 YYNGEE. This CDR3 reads CASSVAAGGRETQYF. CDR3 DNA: TGTGCCAGCAGCGTAGCAGCGGGAGGGAGAGAGACCCAGTACTTC.

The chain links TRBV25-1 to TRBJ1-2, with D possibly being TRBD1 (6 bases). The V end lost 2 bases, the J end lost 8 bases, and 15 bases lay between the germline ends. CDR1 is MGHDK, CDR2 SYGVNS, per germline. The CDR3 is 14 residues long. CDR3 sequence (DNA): TGTGCCAGCAGTGAAGTTGGATACAGGGACGGCTACACCTTC. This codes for CASSEVGYRDGYTF.

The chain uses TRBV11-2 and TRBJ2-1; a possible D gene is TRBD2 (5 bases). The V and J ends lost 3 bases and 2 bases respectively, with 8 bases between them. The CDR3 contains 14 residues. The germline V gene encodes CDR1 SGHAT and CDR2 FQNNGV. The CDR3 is CASSLYGTYNEQFF. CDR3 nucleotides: TGTGCCAGCAGCTTGTACGGGACCTACAATGAGCAGTTCTTC.

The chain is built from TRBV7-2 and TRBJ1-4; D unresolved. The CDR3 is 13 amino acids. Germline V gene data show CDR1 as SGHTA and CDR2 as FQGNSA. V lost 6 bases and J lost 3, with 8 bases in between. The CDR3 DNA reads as TGTGCCAGCAGTCCCAGTCCTAATGAAAAACTGTTTTTT. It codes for CASSPSPNEKLFF.

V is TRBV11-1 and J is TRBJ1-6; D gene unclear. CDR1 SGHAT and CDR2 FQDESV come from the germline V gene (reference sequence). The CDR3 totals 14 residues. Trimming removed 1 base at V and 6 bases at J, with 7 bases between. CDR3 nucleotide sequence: TGTGCCAGCAGCTTAGGGGTCCCTAATTCACCCCTCCACTTT. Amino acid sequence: CASSLGVPNSPLHF.

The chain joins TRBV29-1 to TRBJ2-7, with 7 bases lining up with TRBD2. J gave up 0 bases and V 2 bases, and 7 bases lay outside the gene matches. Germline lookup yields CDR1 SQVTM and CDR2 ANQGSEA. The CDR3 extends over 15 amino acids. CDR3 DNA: TGCAGCGTTGAATTTCGTGGGAGGGCCTCCTACGAGCAGTACTTC. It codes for CSVEFRGRASYEQYF.

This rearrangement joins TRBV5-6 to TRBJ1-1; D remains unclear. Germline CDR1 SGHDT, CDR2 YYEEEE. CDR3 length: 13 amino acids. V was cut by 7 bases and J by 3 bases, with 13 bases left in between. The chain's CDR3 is CASYENGDTEAFF. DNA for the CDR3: TGTGCCAGCTACGAAAACGGGGACACTGAAGCTTTCTTT.

As DNA, the CDR3 is TGTGCCAGCAGTTGGACAGGGGACAATCAGCCCCAGCATTTT. This codes for CASSWTGDNQPQHF. The chain joins TRBV6-6 to TRBJ1-5, with TRBD1 matching 9 bases. V trimming: 4 bases; J trimming: 3 bases; junction bases outside the gene matches: 1. Per germline, CDR1 MNHNY and CDR2 SVGAGI (reference sequence). The CDR3 loop spans 14 amino acids.

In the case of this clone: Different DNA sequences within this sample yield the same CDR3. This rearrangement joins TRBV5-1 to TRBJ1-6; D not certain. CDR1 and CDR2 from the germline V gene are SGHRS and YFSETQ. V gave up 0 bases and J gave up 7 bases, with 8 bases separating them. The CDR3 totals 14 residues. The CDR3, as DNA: TGCGCCAGCAGCTTGGGAGGTGGCAATTCACCCCTCCACTTT. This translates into CASSLGGGNSPLHF.

In DNA form, the CDR3 reads TGTGCCAGCAGCTTATCAGCGGGAGGGGGAGAGACCCAGTACTTC. Residues: CASSLSAGGGETQYF. The chain has TRBV7-9 and TRBJ2-5, with TRBD2 matching over 10 bases. The length of the CDR3 is 15 residues. V dropped 2 bases and J dropped 4; count of bases not matched to a gene: 4. CDR1 is SEHNR and CDR2 is FQNEAQ in the germline V gene (reference sequence). The full variable domain, its missing parts supplied by reference TRBV7-9 and TRBJ2-5, is DTGVSQNPRHKITKRGQNVTFRCDPISEHNRLYWYRQTLGQGPEFLTYFQNEAQLEKSRLLSDRFSAERPKGSFSTLEIQRTEQGDSAMYLCASSLSAGGGETQYFGPGTRLLVL.

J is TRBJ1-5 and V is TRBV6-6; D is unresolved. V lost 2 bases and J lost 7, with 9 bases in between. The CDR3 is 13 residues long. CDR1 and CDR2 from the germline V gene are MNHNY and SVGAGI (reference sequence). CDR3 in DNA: TGTGCCAGCAGTTACGCGGCTGGGCAGCCCCAGCATTTT. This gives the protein CASSYAAGQPQHF.

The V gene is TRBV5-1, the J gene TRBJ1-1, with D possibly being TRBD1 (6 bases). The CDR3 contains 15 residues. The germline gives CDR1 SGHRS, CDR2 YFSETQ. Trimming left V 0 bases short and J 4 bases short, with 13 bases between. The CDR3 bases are TGCGCCAGCAGCTTGGATACGGGGGGCAGCACTGAAGCTTTCTTT. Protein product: CASSLDTGGSTEAFF. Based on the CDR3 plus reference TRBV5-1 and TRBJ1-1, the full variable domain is KAGVTQTPRYLIKTRGQQVTLSCSPISGHRSVSWYQQTPGQGLQFLFEYFSETQRNKGNFPGRFSGRQFSNSRSEMNVSTLELGDSALYLCASSLDTGGSTEAFFGQGTRLTVV.

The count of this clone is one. The CDR3 DNA sequence: TGTGCCAGCAGTAGCGGGGGGTACAATGAGCAGTTCTTC. Protein product: CASSSGGYNEQFF. This chain connects TRBV28 to TRBJ2-1, with 9 bases fitting TRBD2. V lost 5 bases and J lost 4; bases outside the gene matches: 0. Germline loops: CDR1 MDHEN, CDR2 SYDVKM. The CDR3 is 13 amino acids.

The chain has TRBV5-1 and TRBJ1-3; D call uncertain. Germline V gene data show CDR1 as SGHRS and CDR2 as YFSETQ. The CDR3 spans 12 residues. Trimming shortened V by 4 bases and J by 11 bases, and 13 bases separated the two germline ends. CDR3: CASSLEGFPIYF. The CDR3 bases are TGCGCCAGCAGCCTCGAGGGATTCCCCATATATTTT.

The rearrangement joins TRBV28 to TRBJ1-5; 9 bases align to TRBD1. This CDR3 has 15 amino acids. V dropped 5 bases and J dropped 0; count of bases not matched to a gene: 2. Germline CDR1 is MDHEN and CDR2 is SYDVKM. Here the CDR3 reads CASSRTGDSNQPQHF. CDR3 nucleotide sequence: TGTGCCAGCAGTAGGACAGGGGATAGCAATCAGCCCCAGCATTTT.